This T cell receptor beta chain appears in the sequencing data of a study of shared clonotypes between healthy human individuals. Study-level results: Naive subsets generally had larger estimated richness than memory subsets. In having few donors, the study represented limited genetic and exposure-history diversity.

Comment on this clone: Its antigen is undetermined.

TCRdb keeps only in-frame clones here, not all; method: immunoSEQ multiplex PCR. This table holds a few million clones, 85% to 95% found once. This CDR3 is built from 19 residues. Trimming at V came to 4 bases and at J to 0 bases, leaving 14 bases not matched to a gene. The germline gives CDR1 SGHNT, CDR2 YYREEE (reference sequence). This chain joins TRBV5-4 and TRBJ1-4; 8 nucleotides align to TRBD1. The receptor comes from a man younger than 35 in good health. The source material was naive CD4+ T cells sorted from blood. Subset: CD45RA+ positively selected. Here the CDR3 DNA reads TGTGCCAGCAGCCCCTACACATTCACAGGGGGAGCAACTAATGAAAAACTGTTTTTT. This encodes CASSPYTFTGGATNEKLFF.